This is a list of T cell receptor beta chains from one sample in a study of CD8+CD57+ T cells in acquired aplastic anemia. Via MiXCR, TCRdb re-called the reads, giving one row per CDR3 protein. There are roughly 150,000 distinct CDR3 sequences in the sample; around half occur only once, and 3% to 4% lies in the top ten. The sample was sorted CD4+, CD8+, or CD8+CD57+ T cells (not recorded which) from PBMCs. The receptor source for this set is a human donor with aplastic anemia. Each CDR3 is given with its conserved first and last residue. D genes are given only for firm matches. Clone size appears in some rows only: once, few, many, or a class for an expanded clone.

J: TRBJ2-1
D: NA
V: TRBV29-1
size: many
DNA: TGCAGCGTTGTTCCACAGGGTGTGTTCATGCGTATCGATGAGCAGTTCTTC
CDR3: CSVVPQGVFMRIDEQFF

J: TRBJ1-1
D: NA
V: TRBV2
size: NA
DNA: TGTGCCAGCAGTGACGAGAACACTGAAGCTTTCTTT
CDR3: CASSDENTEAFF

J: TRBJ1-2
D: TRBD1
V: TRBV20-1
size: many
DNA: TGCAGTGCTAGAGCGGAGGGGGCCTATGGCTACACCTTC
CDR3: CSARAEGAYGYTF

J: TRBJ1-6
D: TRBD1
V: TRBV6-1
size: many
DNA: TGTGCCAGCAGCGACAGGGGAAGTTCACCCCTCCACTTT
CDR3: CASSDRGSSPLHF

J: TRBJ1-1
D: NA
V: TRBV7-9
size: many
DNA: TGTGCCAGCAGCACAACAGGCCCTGGGAACACTGAAGCTTTCTTT
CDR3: CASSTTGPGNTEAFF

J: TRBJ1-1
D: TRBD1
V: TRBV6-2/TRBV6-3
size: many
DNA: TGTGCCAGCAGCAACACAGGGGCTGAAGCTTTCTTT
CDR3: CASSNTGAEAFF

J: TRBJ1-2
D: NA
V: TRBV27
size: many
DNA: TGTGCCAGCAGTTTATCTGGGGGGCCTTACTATGGCTACACCTTC
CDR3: CASSLSGGPYYGYTF

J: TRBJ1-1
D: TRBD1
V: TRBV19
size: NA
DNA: TGTGCCAGTAGCCGACCGGGACAGGGGGCCACTGAAGCTTTCTTT
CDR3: CASSRPGQGATEAFF

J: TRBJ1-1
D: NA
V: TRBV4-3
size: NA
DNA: TGCGCCAGCAGCCAAGTGACGTCGGTAAACACTGAAGCTTTCTTT
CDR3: CASSQVTSVNTEAFF

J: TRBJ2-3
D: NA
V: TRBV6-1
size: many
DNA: TGTGCCAGCAGTCGCATAGCCCCCGGCCTACGTAACACAGATACGCAGTATTTT
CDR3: CASSRIAPGLRNTDTQYF

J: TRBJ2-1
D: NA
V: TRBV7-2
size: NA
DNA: TGTGCCAGCAGCCCACGACAGCCTGAGCAGTTCTTC
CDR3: CASSPRQPEQFF

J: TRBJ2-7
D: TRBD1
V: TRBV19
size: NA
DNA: TGTGCCAGTAGTAGACCGGGACAGGGCTACGAGCAGTACTTC
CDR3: CASSRPGQGYEQYF

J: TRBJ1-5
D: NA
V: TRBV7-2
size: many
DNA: TGTGCCAGCAGCTTAGGGGGGGGGAAGCCCCAGCATTTT
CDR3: CASSLGGGKPQHF

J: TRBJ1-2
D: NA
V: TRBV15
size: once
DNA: TGTGCCACCAGCAGCCAAGTGATCGCAGGGAGAGGCTACACCTTC
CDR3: CATSSQVIAGRGYTF

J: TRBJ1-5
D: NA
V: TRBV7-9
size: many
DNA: TGTGCCAGCAGCTGGGGAACAGGGAATAGCAATCAGCCCCAGCATTTT
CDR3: CASSWGTGNSNQPQHF

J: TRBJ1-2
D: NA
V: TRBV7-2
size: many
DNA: TGTGCCAGCAGCCCACACCAGAGGGGGTATGGCTACACCTTC
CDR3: CASSPHQRGYGYTF

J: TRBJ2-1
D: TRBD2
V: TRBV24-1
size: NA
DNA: TGTGCCACCACGACAGGGACTAGCGGGAGCTACAATGAGCAGTTCTTC
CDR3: CATTTGTSGSYNEQFF

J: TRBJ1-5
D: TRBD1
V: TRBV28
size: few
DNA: TGTGCCAGCAGTTCACCGCGTGGGACAGGGGGCCGAGCCCAGCATTTT
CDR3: CASSSPRGTGGRAQHF

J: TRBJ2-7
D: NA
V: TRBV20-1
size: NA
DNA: TGCAGTGCTGAGGTCCCGCTGGAGAGTGGCTACGAGCAGTACTTC
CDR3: CSAEVPLESGYEQYF

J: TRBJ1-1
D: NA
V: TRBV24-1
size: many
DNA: TGTGCCACCAGTGATTGGCCGTTGAACACTGAAGCTTTCTTT
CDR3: CATSDWPLNTEAFF

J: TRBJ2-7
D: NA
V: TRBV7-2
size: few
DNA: TGTGCCAGCAGCTTTCGCTACGAGCAGTACTTC
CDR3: CASSFRYEQYF

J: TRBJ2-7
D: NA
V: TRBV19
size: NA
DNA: TGTGCCAGTAATAAAAGCGGTAGGGACGAGCAGTACTTC
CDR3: CASNKSGRDEQYF

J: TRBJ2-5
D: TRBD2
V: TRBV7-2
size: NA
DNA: TGTGCCAGCAGCGAAGGACTAGCATTCGGGACCCAGTACTTC
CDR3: CASSEGLAFGTQYF

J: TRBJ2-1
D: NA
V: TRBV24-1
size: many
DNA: TGTGCCACCAGCGACGTCCGGGCGGTATACAATGAGCAGTTCTTC
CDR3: CATSDVRAVYNEQFF

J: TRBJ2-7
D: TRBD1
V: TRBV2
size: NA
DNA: TGTGCCAGCAGCTCCGGGACAGGGGACCACGAGCAGTACTTC
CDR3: CASSSGTGDHEQYF

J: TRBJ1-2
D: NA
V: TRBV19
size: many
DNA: TGTGCCAGTAGTATCTTGTTTTCTCGGACAGACTCCTATGGCTACACCTTC
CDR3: CASSILFSRTDSYGYTF

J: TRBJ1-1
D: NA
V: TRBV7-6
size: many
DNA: TGTGCCAGCAGCTTAGAACTGAACACTGAAGCTTTCTTT
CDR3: CASSLELNTEAFF

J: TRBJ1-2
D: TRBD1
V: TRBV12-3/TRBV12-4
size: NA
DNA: TGTGCCATCACCAAAGACAGGGGGCGAGATGGCTACACCTTC
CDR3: CAITKDRGRDGYTF

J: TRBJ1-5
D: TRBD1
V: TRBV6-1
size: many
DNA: TGTGCCAGCGCCCGGGGACAGGGAGGCAATCAGCCCCAGCATTTT
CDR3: CASARGQGGNQPQHF

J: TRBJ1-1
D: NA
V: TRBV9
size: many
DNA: TGTGCCAGCAGCGTAGAAGGGAACACTGAAGCTTTCTTT
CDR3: CASSVEGNTEAFF

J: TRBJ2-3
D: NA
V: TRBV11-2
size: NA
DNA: TGTGCCAGCAATCGAGCGAGTACTAGCACAGATACGCAGTATTTT
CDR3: CASNRASTSTDTQYF

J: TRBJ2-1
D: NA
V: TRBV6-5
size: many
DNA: TGTGCCAGCAGTTCACTAGGTGTCAATGAGCAGTTCTTC
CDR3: CASSSLGVNEQFF

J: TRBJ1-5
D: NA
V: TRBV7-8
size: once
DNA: TGTGCCAGCAGCCTAAAGGCGGCTCAGCCCCAGCATTTT
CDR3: CASSLKAAQPQHF

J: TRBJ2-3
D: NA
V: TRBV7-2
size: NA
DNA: TGTGCCAGCAGCTTAGCGGGGGGCGCAGATACGCAGTATTTT
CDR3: CASSLAGGADTQYF

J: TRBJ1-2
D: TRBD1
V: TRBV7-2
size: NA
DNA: TGTGCCAGCAGCTTGACAGGGCCGGGCGGCTGCGCCTTC
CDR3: CASSLTGPGGCAF

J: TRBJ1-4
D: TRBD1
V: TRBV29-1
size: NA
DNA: TGCAGCGTTATGGGGCAGGGGGGTGAAAAACTGTTTTTT
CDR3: CSVMGQGGEKLFF

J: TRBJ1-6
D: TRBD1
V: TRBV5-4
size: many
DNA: TGTGCCAGCAGCAGCCAGGGGGCTCGAGGGTCACCCCTCCACTTT
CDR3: CASSSQGARGSPLHF

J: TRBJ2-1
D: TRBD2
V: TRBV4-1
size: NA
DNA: TGCGCCAGCAGCCCAACCGGGACTAGCGGTTACAATGAGCAGTTCTTC
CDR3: CASSPTGTSGYNEQFF

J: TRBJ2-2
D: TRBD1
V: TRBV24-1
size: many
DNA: TGTGCCACCAGTGGGACAGGGTGGACCGGGGAGCTGTTTTTT
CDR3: CATSGTGWTGELFF

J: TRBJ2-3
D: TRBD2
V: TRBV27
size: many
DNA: TGTGCCAGCAGTCACCGGACTAGCGGGAGCAGAGTGGATACGCAGTATTTT
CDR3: CASSHRTSGSRVDTQYF

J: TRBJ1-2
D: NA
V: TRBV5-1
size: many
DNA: TGCGCCAGCAGCTTGGCCGTCGGACAGTCTGGCTACACCTTC
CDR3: CASSLAVGQSGYTF

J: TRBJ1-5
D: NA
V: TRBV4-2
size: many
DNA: TGTGCCAGCAGCCAGTCCCCGGGACCCCAGCATTTT
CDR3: CASSQSPGPQHF

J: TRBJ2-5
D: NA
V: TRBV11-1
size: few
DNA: TGTGCCAGCAGCTTAGCGATGGACTCCTTAGGGCAAGAGACCCAGTACTTC
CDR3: CASSLAMDSLGQETQYF

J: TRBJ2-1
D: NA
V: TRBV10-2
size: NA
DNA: TGCGACAGCAGTGTGGGTAGCGGTTACAATGAGCAGTTCTTC
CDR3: CDSSVGSGYNEQFF

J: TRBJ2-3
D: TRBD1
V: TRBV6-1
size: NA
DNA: TGTGCCAGCGGTGCCGGGACAGGGAGCACAGATACGCAGTATTTT
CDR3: CASGAGTGSTDTQYF

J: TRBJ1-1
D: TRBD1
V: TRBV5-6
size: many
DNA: TGTGCCAGCAGCTCGGGACAGGGAACCATGAACACTGAAGCTTTCTTT
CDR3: CASSSGQGTMNTEAFF

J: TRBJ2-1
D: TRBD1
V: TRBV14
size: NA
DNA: TGTGCCAGCAGCCGCCCTACAGGGGACAATGAGCAGTTCTTC
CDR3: CASSRPTGDNEQFF

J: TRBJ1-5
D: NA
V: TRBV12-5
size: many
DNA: TGTGCTAGTGGCTGGTATCAGCCCCAGCATTTT
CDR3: CASGWYQPQHF